The clone carrying this TCR beta chain was observed a few times. Its antigen is still unknown. As to time point: pre-sensitization, week 0. Treatment noted: therapeutic diphenylcyclopropenone sensitization with weekly scalp DPC. These data come from a study of human T cells and chemical hapten exposure. Overall study context: Patients were given diphenylcyclopropenone on the scalp weekly across the approximately 25-week study. Study conclusions and caveats: Among TCRs, those above 1 in 1000 frequency were unaffected by DPC sensitization.

TCRdb redid the calling of the RACE reads with MiXCR, one entry per CDR3 protein. Among roughly 120,000 distinct CDR3 sequences listed, roughly 13% were seen once. CDR3 size: 14 residues. Trimming took off 0 bases at V and 9 bases at J, with 17 bases between the two ends. From germline, CDR1 is GTSNPN and CDR2 SVGIG (reference sequence). The source is a woman aged 18-29 years with alopecia areata. Some clones in this sample may be carry-over from other donors' samples. This material consisted of whole blood, taken in connection with sensitization to the hapten diphenylcyclopropenone (DPC). This chain links TRBV30 with TRBJ1-2; a possible D gene is TRBD1 (6 bases). The CDR3 DNA reads as TGTGCCTGGAGTGTCGTATTGGGGGCAAGAAGCTACACCTTC. As protein: CAWSVVLGARSYTF.